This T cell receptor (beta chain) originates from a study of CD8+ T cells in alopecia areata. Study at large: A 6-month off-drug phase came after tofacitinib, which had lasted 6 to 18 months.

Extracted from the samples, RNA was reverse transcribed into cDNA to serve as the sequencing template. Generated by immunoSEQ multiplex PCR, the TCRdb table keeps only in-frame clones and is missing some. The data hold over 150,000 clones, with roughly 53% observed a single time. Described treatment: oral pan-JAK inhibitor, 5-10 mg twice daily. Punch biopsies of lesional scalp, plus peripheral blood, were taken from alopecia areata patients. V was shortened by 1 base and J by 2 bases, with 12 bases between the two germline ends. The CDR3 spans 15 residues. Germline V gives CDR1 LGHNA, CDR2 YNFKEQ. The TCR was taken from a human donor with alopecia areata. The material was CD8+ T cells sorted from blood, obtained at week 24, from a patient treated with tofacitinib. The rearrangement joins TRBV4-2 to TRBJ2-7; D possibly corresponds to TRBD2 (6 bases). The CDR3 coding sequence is TGTGCCAGCAGCCAAGGACTAGTCAGTACCTACGAGCAGTACTTC. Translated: CASSQGLVSTYEQYF.